This is a list of T cell receptor beta chains from one sample in a study of cytomegalovirus exposure and HLA in healthy donors. Assay used: immunoSEQ multiplex PCR; TCRdb lists only in-frame clones, some missing. In the table there are 150,000 to 200,000 clones, approximately 80% of which are singletons. Sample: PBMCs. These TCRs come from a man between 18 and 35 years old in good health and CMV-seronegative. The CDR3 runs from the conserved cysteine through the conserved F or W. Fields, in order: clone size, D gene, J gene, V gene, CDR3 protein, CDR3 DNA. The D gene is left open where the match is weak. Rows may omit the clone size; those that give it use once, few, many or a size class.

>-|-|TRBJ1-2|TRBV29-1
CSVGQNYGYTF
TGCAGCGTTGGACAGAACTATGGCTACACCTTC
>-|-|TRBJ1-5|TRBV28
CASSLLGHLENQPQHF
TGTGCCAGCAGTTTATTGGGACACTTAGAGAATCAGCCCCAGCATTTT
>-|-|TRBJ1-1|TRBV28
CATLIGGATVPEAFF
TGTGCCACCCTCATCGGGGGGGCGACTGTCCCTGAAGCTTTCTTT
>-|-|TRBJ2-5|TRBV15
CATSRGTNEGGQETQYF
TGTGCCACCAGCAGAGGGACGAACGAGGGGGGGCAAGAGACCCAGTACTTC
>-|TRBD2|TRBJ2-2|TRBV5-1
CASSLDWPSGSANTGELFF
TGCGCCAGCAGCTTGGATTGGCCTAGCGGGAGCGCGAACACCGGGGAGCTGTTTTTT
>-|-|TRBJ2-7|TRBV6-5
CASTSTGSSYEQYF
TGTGCCAGCACCTCGACTGGGAGCTCCTACGAGCAGTACTTC
>-|-|TRBJ1-1|TRBV28
CASSWGDSWAFF
TGTGCCAGCAGTTGGGGGGACTCCTGGGCTTTCTTT
>-|TRBD2|TRBJ2-1|TRBV28
CASSTHAYYGAGGSGEQFF
TGTGCCAGCAGCACCCATGCCTATTATGGAGCGGGAGGTTCTGGTGAGCAGTTCTTC
>-|TRBD2|TRBJ2-3|TRBV5-6
CASSQGLVGGTDTQYF
TGTGCCAGCAGCCAGGGACTAGTGGGGGGCACAGATACGCAGTATTTT
>once|-|TRBJ2-7|TRBV27
CASSLSGSYEQYF
TGTGCCAGCAGTTTATCGGGCAGCTACGAGCAGTACTTC
>-|-|TRBJ2-3|TRBV18
CASSAKGADTQYF
TGTGCCAGCTCAGCTAAGGGGGCAGATACGCAGTATTTT
>-|TRBD1|TRBJ2-2|TRBV19
CASSEPGTGRFGELFF
TGTGCCAGTAGTGAACCTGGGACAGGGAGGTTCGGGGAGCTGTTTTTT
>-|-|TRBJ2-5|TRBV7-3
CASSLTSDKKTQYF
TGTGCCAGCAGCTTAACGAGTGACAAGAAGACCCAGTACTTC
>-|-|TRBJ2-5|TRBV13
CASSLGTVSQETQYF
TGTGCCAGCAGCTTAGGAACAGTGTCGCAAGAGACCCAGTACTTC
>once|TRBD1|TRBJ2-2|TRBV14
CASSHSGTGLTGELFF
TGTGCCAGCAGCCATTCCGGGACAGGACTCACCGGGGAGCTGTTTTTT
>-|-|TRBJ2-1|TRBV18
CASSKLGVGSNEQFF
TGTGCCAGCTCAAAACTAGGCGTGGGGTCCAATGAGCAGTTCTTC
>-|-|TRBJ1-1|TRBV18
CASSPTPGNTEAFF
TGTGCCAGCTCACCAACCCCCGGGAACACTGAAGCTTTCTTT
>few|TRBD2|TRBJ2-1|TRBV6-6
CASKNSGSTYNEQFF
TGTGCCAGCAAGAACAGCGGGAGCACCTACAATGAGCAGTTCTTC
>-|TRBD1|TRBJ1-4|TRBV28
CASFPDRGYGTYEKLFF
TGTGCCAGCTTCCCGGACAGGGGTTATGGGACGTATGAAAAACTGTTTTTT
>-|TRBD1|TRBJ1-5|TRBV7-3
CASSLGHRGPNSNQPQHF
TGTGCCAGCAGCTTAGGTCACAGGGGGCCAAATAGCAATCAGCCCCAGCATTTT
>-|-|TRBJ1-5|TRBV5-1
CASSEGGTRNQPQHF
TGCGCCAGCTCAGAAGGGGGAACTCGGAATCAGCCCCAGCATTTT
>once|-|TRBJ2-3|TRBV18
CASSPYGPREVDTQYF
TGTGCCAGCTCACCTTACGGGCCCAGGGAAGTAGATACGCAGTATTTT
>-|TRBD2|TRBJ2-3|TRBV6-4
CASSDSGRATDTQYF
TGTGCCAGCAGTGACTCCGGGAGGGCCACAGATACGCAGTATTTT
>-|-|TRBJ2-2|TRBV7-9
CASSLRDKNTGELFF
TGTGCCAGCAGCCTCCGGGACAAGAACACCGGGGAGCTGTTTTTT
>-|-|TRBJ1-1|TRBV12-5
CASGLGPETEAFF
TGTGCTAGTGGTTTGGGGCCGGAGACTGAAGCTTTCTTT
>-|-|TRBJ2-3|TRBV19
CASRIQGGGTDTQYF
TGTGCCAGTAGAATTCAGGGCGGTGGCACAGATACGCAGTATTTT
>-|TRBD1|TRBJ2-7|TRBV6-5
CASSPTGTYEEQYF
TGTGCCAGCAGCCCGACAGGGACCTACGAAGAGCAGTACTTC
>-|-|TRBJ2-7|TRBV28
CASLPWGLSYEQYF
TGTGCCAGCCTCCCGTGGGGACTCTCCTACGAGCAGTACTTC
>-|TRBD2|TRBJ2-3|TRBV10-3
CAISASGSTDTQYF
TGTGCCATCAGTGCTAGCGGCAGCACAGATACGCAGTATTTT
>few|-|TRBJ2-3|TRBV6-6
CASHGLSTDTQYF
TGTGCCAGCCATGGACTATCCACAGATACGCAGTATTTT
>-|TRBD1|TRBJ2-5|TRBV11-3
CASSLDQGQGGTQYF
TGTGCCAGCAGCTTAGATCAAGGACAGGGAGGGACCCAGTACTTC
>-|-|TRBJ2-2|TRBV6-5
CASSPEPGTGELFF
TGTGCCAGCTCGCCGGAGCCCGGCACCGGGGAGCTGTTTTTT
>-|TRBD2|TRBJ2-1|TRBV7-2
CASSLKRGPLVEQFF
TGTGCCAGCAGCTTAAAGCGGGGACCTTTGGTCGAGCAGTTCTTC
>-|-|TRBJ2-3|TRBV7-9
CASSFGTRKSDTQYF
TGTGCCAGCAGCTTCGGGACACGCAAATCAGATACGCAGTATTTT
>-|-|TRBJ1-1|TRBV7-6
CASSLNFGGTAEAFF
TGTGCCAGCAGCTTAAATTTCGGGGGGACCGCTGAAGCTTTCTTT
>-|-|TRBJ2-7|TRBV28
CAIETGQTYEQYF
TGTGCCATCGAAACAGGACAGACCTACGAGCAGTACTTC
>few|TRBD1|TRBJ2-1|TRBV7-3
CASGRTGDYNEQFF
TGTGCCAGCGGTAGGACAGGGGACTACAATGAGCAGTTCTTC
>-|TRBD1|TRBJ1-2|TRBV2
CASSPQGTNYGYTF
TGTGCCAGCAGCCCACAGGGGACGAACTATGGCTACACCTTC
>-|TRBD2|TRBJ2-3|TRBV29-1
CSVEHGLAGGPGSTDTQYF
TGCAGCGTTGAGCACGGACTAGCGGGAGGGCCGGGAAGCACAGATACGCAGTATTTT
>-|-|TRBJ2-7|TRBV5-1
CASSWGRVMGEQYF
TGCGCCAGCAGCTGGGGCCGGGTCATGGGCGAGCAGTACTTC
>once|TRBD2|TRBJ2-3|TRBV9
CASSSLAGTYSTDTQYF
TGTGCCAGCAGCTCTCTAGCGGGGACCTATAGCACAGATACGCAGTATTTT
>-|TRBD2|TRBJ2-7|TRBV6-1
CASTGGGRPYEQYF
TGTGCCAGCACCGGGGGAGGGCGGCCCTACGAGCAGTACTTC
>-|-|TRBJ1-6|TRBV10-2
CASSAVESPSVSPLHF
TGCGCCAGCAGTGCGGTGGAGAGTCCGTCGGTTTCACCCCTCCACTTT
>-|TRBD2|TRBJ2-1|TRBV5-4
CASSFLAGVGNEQFF
TGTGCCAGCAGCTTTCTAGCGGGGGTGGGCAATGAGCAGTTCTTC
>-|-|TRBJ2-2|TRBV7-9
CASSFQGRSELFF
TGTGCCAGCAGCTTTCAGGGGCGTTCGGAGCTGTTTTTT
>-|TRBD1|TRBJ2-3|TRBV11-1
CASSSDRGGDTQYF
TGTGCCAGCAGCTCGGACAGGGGAGGAGATACGCAGTATTTT
>-|-|TRBJ2-1|TRBV5-1
CASSSLRLTAVDYNEQFF
TGCGCCAGCAGCTCCCTTCGGCTGACAGCCGTCGATTACAATGAGCAGTTCTTC
>-|-|TRBJ1-2|TRBV27
CASSLAGTNYGYTF
TGTGCCAGCAGCCTGGCGGGGACCAACTATGGCTACACCTTC
>-|TRBD1|TRBJ2-1|TRBV7-9
CASCWAQGSSYNEQFF
TGTGCCAGCTGCTGGGCACAGGGGAGCTCCTACAATGAGCAGTTCTTC
>-|-|TRBJ2-3|TRBV6-5
CASSRLVGDTQYF
TGTGCCAGCAGCCGATTAGTCGGGGATACGCAGTATTTT
>-|TRBD1|TRBJ2-7|TRBV25-1
CASSPPGDSSEQYF
TGTGCCAGCAGCCCCCCCGGGGACAGTTCCGAGCAGTACTTC
>once|-|TRBJ2-2|TRBV5-6
CASSRAGTGELFF
TGTGCCAGCAGCCGGGCGGGAACCGGGGAGCTGTTTTTT
>once|-|TRBJ2-3|TRBV7-9
CSSSSSRGFTDTQYF
TGTTCCAGCAGCTCCTCTCGGGGGTTCACAGATACGCAGTATTTT
>-|-|TRBJ1-2|TRBV30
CAWSANNYGYTF
TGTGCCTGGAGTGCTAATAACTATGGCTACACCTTC
>-|TRBD2|TRBJ2-1|TRBV12-5
CASGLVLGGGKNEQFF
TGTGCTAGTGGTTTGGTACTCGGGGGGGGGAAGAATGAGCAGTTCTTC
>once|TRBD2|TRBJ2-3|TRBV9
CASSPRLAGNTDTQYF
TGTGCCAGCAGCCCCCGACTAGCGGGGAACACAGATACGCAGTATTTT
>-|TRBD1|TRBJ2-1|TRBV9
CASSVGQGQGLGSQYNEQFF
TGTGCCAGCAGCGTGGGTCAGGGACAGGGTTTGGGGAGTCAGTACAATGAGCAGTTCTTC